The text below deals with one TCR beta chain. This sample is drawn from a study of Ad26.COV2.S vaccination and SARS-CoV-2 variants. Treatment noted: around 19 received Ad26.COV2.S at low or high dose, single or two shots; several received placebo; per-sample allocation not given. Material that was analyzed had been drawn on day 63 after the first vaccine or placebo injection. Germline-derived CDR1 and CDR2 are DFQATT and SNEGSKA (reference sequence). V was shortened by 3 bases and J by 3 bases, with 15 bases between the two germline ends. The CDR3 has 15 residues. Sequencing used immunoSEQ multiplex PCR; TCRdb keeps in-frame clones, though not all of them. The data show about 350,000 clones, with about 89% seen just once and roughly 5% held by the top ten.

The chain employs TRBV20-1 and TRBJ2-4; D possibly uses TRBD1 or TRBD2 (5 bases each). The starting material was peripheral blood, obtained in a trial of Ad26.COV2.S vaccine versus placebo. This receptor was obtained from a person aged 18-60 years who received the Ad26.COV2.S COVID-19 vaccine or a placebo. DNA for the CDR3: TGCAGTGCTAGTCCCTGGGTGGGGGTCAAAAACATTCAGTACTTC. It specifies CSASPWVGVKNIQYF.